The entry that follows covers one T cell receptor beta chain sequence. It lacks a known antigen. No much larger clone is present one base from it, and per-base qualities are unavailable. Receptors were amplified or captured by RT-PCR. These reads were obtained on an Illumina HiSeq 2500. TCRdb's own reprocessing of the public reads used fastp at Q25 and MiXCR and kept productive beta chains. Records with the same CDR3 protein are collapsed into one entry carrying the most frequent genes and DNA. In this sample the table shows around 190,000 distinct CDR3 sequences, approximately 14% of which occur a single time. Of the sample, roughly 26% falls within the top ten clones. The CDR3 measures 14 amino acids from cysteine to phenylalanine. The sequence is cut down to CDR3 DNA, 42 bases in frame from base 1. CDR1 and CDR2 (GTSNPN, SVGIG) derive from the germline V gene (reference sequence). V loses 2 bases, J loses 5 bases, and the germline ends lie 13 bases apart.

This sample is part of a study of response to subunit inactivated influenza vaccine (dated by TCRdb to 2016 to 2019). Study-level background: To follow how T cells responded to a trivalent subunit inactivated influenza vaccine, the researchers relied on deep quantitative profiling of the T cell receptor repertoire.

What the authors observed across the whole study: According to the authors, only a limited number of new T cells may be recruited by each seasonal influenza vaccination.

The chain was built from TRBV30 and TRBJ1-5; the D segment could be TRBD1, given 6 matching bases. This specimen consisted of CD8+ T cells sorted from PBMCs, obtained more than 4 days after vaccination. The source of this sequence is a man aged 50 to 59 who received an inactivated influenza vaccine. Donor details come from another sample of the same person, matched by shared clones. In nucleotides, the sequence is TGTGCCTGGAGTACCGGGGGCGGTGATCAGCCCCAGCATTTT. This gives the protein CAWSTGGGDQPQHF.